The clone carrying this T cell receptor beta chain was recorded many times. This sample was included in a study of neurological immune-mediated disorders. Each CDR3 protein is one row after TCRdb ran MiXCR on the 5' RACE reads. The repertoire holds approximately 46,000 distinct CDR3 sequences, with around 2.9% as singletons. V shed 3 bases and J 7 bases; nucleotides not matched to a gene: 6. In germline, CDR1 is SGHRS, CDR2 YFSETQ. The CDR3 contains 15 residues. The TCR originated in a woman aged 50 to 60 with multiple sclerosis. The chain has TRBV5-1 and TRBJ2-1, with 11 bases that match TRBD1. The material sequenced was PBMCs. The CDR3 bases are TGCGCCAGCAGCTCGGGACAGGGGGAAAAAAATGAGCAGTTCTTC. Its translation is CASSSGQGEKNEQFF.